This note documents a single TCR beta chain sequence. This record belongs to a study of blood T cell repertoires in COVID-19. Study-wide context: From the United States, Italy and Spain came samples of acute and convalescent COVID-19.

This CDR3 region has 14 residues. V lost 3 bases to trimming and J lost 6 bases, with 13 bases between them. Germline V gives CDR1 SGHVS, CDR2 FNYEAQ. TCRdb keeps only in-frame clones here, not all; method: immunoSEQ multiplex PCR. Among approximately 250,000 clones listed, about 86% were seen once. The sequencing input was PBMCs or T cells enriched from blood (not recorded which). The receptor was isolated from a man younger than 45 with acute COVID-19. This chain connects TRBV7-6 to TRBJ2-3, with a weak D call TRBD1 (6 bases). The DNA for the CDR3 is TGTGCCAGCAGCTTGGGCGTGAGGGGGGATACGCAGTATTTT. Translating it yields CASSLGVRGDTQYF. Combining the CDR3 with reference TRBV7-6 and TRBJ2-3 gives the whole variable domain GAGVSQSPRYKVTKRGQDVALRCDPISGHVSLYWYRQALGQGPEFLTYFNYEAQQDKSGLPNDRFSAERPEGSISTLTIQRTEQRDSAMYRCASSLGVRGDTQYFGPGTRLTVL.